The rows below give T cell receptor beta chains drawn from one sample of a study of persistence of HIV-infected CD4 T cells. Their cognate antigens are unknown. The data were produced by immunoSEQ multiplex PCR, yet TCRdb's version contains in-frame clones alone and is incomplete. The sample shows about 40,000 clones, about four fifths of them seen only once. The sample consisted of CD4+ T cells sorted from PBMCs after roughly 18-hour stimulation, taken from a patient who received antiretroviral therapy. These receptors originate from an adult man with HIV who was CMV-seropositive. CDR3s include the opening cysteine and the closing phenylalanine or tryptophan. D genes are given only for firm matches. The listing skips clone size in some rows; elsewhere it reads once, few, many or a size class.

CDR3 DNA: TGTGCCAGCAGCTACGGACAGACAAGCTCCTATAATTCACCCCTCCACTTT; CDR3 protein: CASSYGQTSSYNSPLHF; J gene: TRBJ1-6; V gene: TRBV27; clone size: NA; D gene: NA
CDR3 DNA: TGTGCCAGCAGCTTAGGGTTCACTAGCGGGTACGAGCAGTACTTC; CDR3 protein: CASSLGFTSGYEQYF; J gene: TRBJ2-7; V gene: TRBV7-2; clone size: once; D gene: TRBD2
CDR3 DNA: TGTGCCAGCAGCTCGGCCGGGACAGGGTTGACTGAAGCTTTCTTT; CDR3 protein: CASSSAGTGLTEAFF; J gene: TRBJ1-1; V gene: TRBV9; clone size: NA; D gene: TRBD1
CDR3 DNA: TGTGCCTGGAGCGTGGGGGGGGTCAGCTCTGGAAACACCATATATTTT; CDR3 protein: CAWSVGGVSSGNTIYF; J gene: TRBJ1-3; V gene: TRBV30; clone size: NA; D gene: NA
CDR3 DNA: TGTGCCAGTAGTATGAGCACGAACGAGCAGTACTTC; CDR3 protein: CASSMSTNEQYF; J gene: TRBJ2-7; V gene: TRBV19; clone size: NA; D gene: NA
CDR3 DNA: TGTGCCAGCAGAACCCTCAGGGGGGACCCTGAAGCTTTCTTT; CDR3 protein: CASRTLRGDPEAFF; J gene: TRBJ1-1; V gene: TRBV5-4; clone size: NA; D gene: TRBD1
CDR3 DNA: TGTGCCAGCAGCCCAACATCTACCGAGCAGTACTTC; CDR3 protein: CASSPTSTEQYF; J gene: TRBJ2-7; V gene: TRBV7-2; clone size: NA; D gene: NA
CDR3 DNA: TGTGCCAGCAGCGCCGGGGGGCCTGGTGGCTACACCTTC; CDR3 protein: CASSAGGPGGYTF; J gene: TRBJ1-2; V gene: TRBV6-5; clone size: few; D gene: NA
CDR3 DNA: TGCAGCGGGGCCGGGACCTACGAGCAGTACTTC; CDR3 protein: CSGAGTYEQYF; J gene: TRBJ2-7; V gene: TRBV29-1; clone size: NA; D gene: NA
CDR3 DNA: TGTGCCAGCAGCATTCTGACAGGGGGCAGGACCGGGGAGCTGTTTTTT; CDR3 protein: CASSILTGGRTGELFF; J gene: TRBJ2-2; V gene: TRBV7-2; clone size: NA; D gene: TRBD1
CDR3 DNA: TGTGCCAGCAGCTCCCCCGGGGTAGGCAATCAGCCCCAGCATTTT; CDR3 protein: CASSSPGVGNQPQHF; J gene: TRBJ1-5; V gene: TRBV7-2; clone size: NA; D gene: NA
CDR3 DNA: TGTGCCAGTAGTTTCCTTGCGCCATCCGAGCAGTACTTC; CDR3 protein: CASSFLAPSEQYF; J gene: TRBJ2-7; V gene: TRBV19; clone size: NA; D gene: NA
CDR3 DNA: TGTGCCAGCAGTATAAACAGGGGGGTGCAGTACTTC; CDR3 protein: CASSINRGVQYF; J gene: TRBJ2-7; V gene: TRBV27; clone size: NA; D gene: TRBD1
CDR3 DNA: TGTGCCAGCAGCTTGGGAGGGAATAGCAATCAGCCCCAGCATTTT; CDR3 protein: CASSLGGNSNQPQHF; J gene: TRBJ1-5; V gene: TRBV5-5; clone size: NA; D gene: NA
CDR3 DNA: TGCAGTGCTAGGGGGACAGCCGGAGCTTTCTTT; CDR3 protein: CSARGTAGAFF; J gene: TRBJ1-1; V gene: TRBV20-1; clone size: NA; D gene: TRBD1
CDR3 DNA: TGTGCCACCAGCAAGGGGCTCTCTGGGGCCAACGTCCTGACTTTC; CDR3 protein: CATSKGLSGANVLTF; J gene: TRBJ2-6; V gene: TRBV15; clone size: NA; D gene: NA
CDR3 DNA: TGCAGTGCTCCCAGGGAATACGAGCAGTACTTC; CDR3 protein: CSAPREYEQYF; J gene: TRBJ2-7; V gene: TRBV20-1; clone size: few; D gene: NA
CDR3 DNA: TGTGCCAGCAGCTTAGCGGGGAGACCTGGCTACACCTTC; CDR3 protein: CASSLAGRPGYTF; J gene: TRBJ1-2; V gene: TRBV7-8; clone size: NA; D gene: NA
CDR3 DNA: TGTGCCAGTAGTATAATACGCGGGAGCTTCTCAGATACGCAGTATTTT; CDR3 protein: CASSIIRGSFSDTQYF; J gene: TRBJ2-3; V gene: TRBV19; clone size: NA; D gene: TRBD2
CDR3 DNA: TGTGCCAGCAGCCCGCCGGGCGGGGGGACCAACGTCCTGACTTTC; CDR3 protein: CASSPPGGGTNVLTF; J gene: TRBJ2-6; V gene: TRBV2; clone size: NA; D gene: TRBD2
CDR3 DNA: TGTGCCAGCAGCTCGACAGGGGTGAAGAACGAGCAGTACTTC; CDR3 protein: CASSSTGVKNEQYF; J gene: TRBJ2-7; V gene: TRBV14; clone size: medium-sized; D gene: TRBD1
CDR3 DNA: TGTGCCAGCAGTTTAGGGACAGATCGGTATCAGCCCCAGCATTTT; CDR3 protein: CASSLGTDRYQPQHF; J gene: TRBJ1-5; V gene: TRBV27; clone size: NA; D gene: TRBD1
CDR3 DNA: TGTGCCTGGAGTGCAGGGGATACGCAGTATTTT; CDR3 protein: CAWSAGDTQYF; J gene: TRBJ2-3; V gene: TRBV30; clone size: NA; D gene: NA
CDR3 DNA: TGTGCCAGCAGCCGGGTGGGTTCACCCCTCCACTTT; CDR3 protein: CASSRVGSPLHF; J gene: TRBJ1-6; V gene: TRBV27; clone size: NA; D gene: NA
CDR3 DNA: TGTGCCAGCAGTTCCAACCCTACGAGCTCCTATAATTCACCCCTCCACTTT; CDR3 protein: CASSSNPTSSYNSPLHF; J gene: TRBJ1-6; V gene: TRBV27; clone size: NA; D gene: NA
CDR3 DNA: TGTGCCAGCAGGGGGACAGGGGTTGGAGATGAAAAACTGTTTTTT; CDR3 protein: CASRGTGVGDEKLFF; J gene: TRBJ1-4; V gene: TRBV2; clone size: NA; D gene: TRBD1
CDR3 DNA: TGTGCCAGCGGTAGACAGGGGCGAGAAAAACTGTTTTTT; CDR3 protein: CASGRQGREKLFF; J gene: TRBJ1-4; V gene: TRBV6-5; clone size: once; D gene: TRBD1
CDR3 DNA: TGTGCCAGCAGTTACCGGGAAGCAACCTATGGCTACACCTTC; CDR3 protein: CASSYREATYGYTF; J gene: TRBJ1-2; V gene: TRBV6-6; clone size: NA; D gene: NA
CDR3 DNA: TGCAGCGTTGAGGCCAGGAGTACTTTCAATGAGCAGTTCTTC; CDR3 protein: CSVEARSTFNEQFF; J gene: TRBJ2-1; V gene: TRBV29-1; clone size: NA; D gene: NA
CDR3 DNA: TGTGCCAGTAGTACCGGACAGGGGCCGGGAAACACCATATATTTT; CDR3 protein: CASSTGQGPGNTIYF; J gene: TRBJ1-3; V gene: TRBV19; clone size: medium-sized; D gene: TRBD1
CDR3 DNA: TGTGCCAGCAGCTTGGCCGAGAAAGGCTCGGGCACTGAAGCTTTCTTT; CDR3 protein: CASSLAEKGSGTEAFF; J gene: TRBJ1-1; V gene: TRBV5-4; clone size: NA; D gene: NA
CDR3 DNA: TGTGCCAGCAGCTTAGGTTCCCTAGCGGGGGGCCAAGAGACCCAGTACTTC; CDR3 protein: CASSLGSLAGGQETQYF; J gene: TRBJ2-5; V gene: TRBV7-9; clone size: NA; D gene: TRBD2
CDR3 DNA: TGTGCCAGCAGCAGGGCAGCGCGGTCAGGACAGCCCCAGCATTTT; CDR3 protein: CASSRAARSGQPQHF; J gene: TRBJ1-5; V gene: TRBV6-5; clone size: NA; D gene: NA
CDR3 DNA: TGTGCCAGCAGCCCCCCGGGACTATACACCGGGGAGCTGTTTTTT; CDR3 protein: CASSPPGLYTGELFF; J gene: TRBJ2-2; V gene: TRBV11-2; clone size: few; D gene: TRBD2
CDR3 DNA: TGTGCCAGCAGTGAATTCTACGAGCAGTACTTC; CDR3 protein: CASSEFYEQYF; J gene: TRBJ2-7; V gene: TRBV25-1; clone size: NA; D gene: NA
CDR3 DNA: TGTGCCAGTACCACGGTGGGGACAGGCCGAACCGGGGAGCTGTTTTTT; CDR3 protein: CASTTVGTGRTGELFF; J gene: TRBJ2-2; V gene: TRBV19; clone size: NA; D gene: TRBD1
CDR3 DNA: TGTGCCAGTAGTATAGGGACAGGGGGAAACAATCAGCCCCAGCATTTT; CDR3 protein: CASSIGTGGNNQPQHF; J gene: TRBJ1-5; V gene: TRBV19; clone size: NA; D gene: TRBD1
CDR3 DNA: TGTGCCAGCAGCCCGCACAGGGCCATGAACACTGAAGCTTTCTTT; CDR3 protein: CASSPHRAMNTEAFF; J gene: TRBJ1-1; V gene: TRBV7-9; clone size: NA; D gene: NA
CDR3 DNA: TGTGCCAGCAGCCTGACAGGGGCGAACACTGAAGCTTTCTTT; CDR3 protein: CASSLTGANTEAFF; J gene: TRBJ1-1; V gene: TRBV14; clone size: NA; D gene: TRBD1
CDR3 DNA: TGTGCCAGCAGCCTCCAGGGGCCCGTGAACACTGAAGCTTTCTTT; CDR3 protein: CASSLQGPVNTEAFF; J gene: TRBJ1-1; V gene: TRBV5-5; clone size: NA; D gene: NA
CDR3 DNA: TGCGCCAGCAGCCCCGACAGTCCCAGGGCCCTCCACTTT; CDR3 protein: CASSPDSPRALHF; J gene: TRBJ1-6; V gene: TRBV5-1; clone size: few; D gene: NA
CDR3 DNA: TGTGCCAGCAGTTCCCCTCGGGGGAGGGATTGGCACACTGAAGCTTTCTTT; CDR3 protein: CASSSPRGRDWHTEAFF; J gene: TRBJ1-1; V gene: TRBV27; clone size: few; D gene: NA
CDR3 DNA: TGCAGTGCTGATACGGCCTATGGCTACACCTTC; CDR3 protein: CSADTAYGYTF; J gene: TRBJ1-2; V gene: TRBV20-1; clone size: NA; D gene: NA
CDR3 DNA: TGTGCCTGGATGCCACCGGGGCCTTCACCCCTCCACTTT; CDR3 protein: CAWMPPGPSPLHF; J gene: TRBJ1-6; V gene: TRBV30; clone size: NA; D gene: NA
CDR3 DNA: TGTGCCAGCAGCTTAGGGTCCAGCGGCGCCTACGAGCAGTACTTC; CDR3 protein: CASSLGSSGAYEQYF; J gene: TRBJ2-7; V gene: TRBV7-2; clone size: NA; D gene: NA
CDR3 DNA: TGTGCCAGCAGCCAAGGGACTAGCTCTCGCCCAGAGACCCAGTACTTC; CDR3 protein: CASSQGTSSRPETQYF; J gene: TRBJ2-5; V gene: TRBV4-2; clone size: NA; D gene: TRBD2
CDR3 DNA: TGTGCCAGTAGTAGATGGGAGACCCAGTACTTC; CDR3 protein: CASSRWETQYF; J gene: TRBJ2-5; V gene: TRBV19; clone size: NA; D gene: NA